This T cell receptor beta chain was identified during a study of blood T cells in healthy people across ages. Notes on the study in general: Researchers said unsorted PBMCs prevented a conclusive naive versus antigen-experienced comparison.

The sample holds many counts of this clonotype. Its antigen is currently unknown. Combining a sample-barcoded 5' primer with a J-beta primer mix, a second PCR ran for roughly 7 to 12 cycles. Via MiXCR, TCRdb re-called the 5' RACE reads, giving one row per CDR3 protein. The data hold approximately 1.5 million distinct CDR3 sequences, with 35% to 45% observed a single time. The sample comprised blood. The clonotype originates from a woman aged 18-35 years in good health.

The CDR3 loop reads CASSLALGGHLEQFF. Written as DNA, the CDR3 is TGTGCCAGCAGTTTAGCCTTAGGGGGGCACCTTGAGCAGTTCTTC. The gene calls are TRBV27 and TRBJ2-1; D is perhaps TRBD1 or TRBD2 (6 bases each). The CDR3 contains 15 residues. CDR1 and CDR2 from the germline V gene are MNHEY and SMNVEV (reference sequence). V lost 2 bases and J 9 bases, leaving 17 bases between the germline ends.